The rows below give T cell receptor beta chains drawn from one sample of a study of T-cell reconstitution after alpha-beta-depleted transplantation in children. One entry per CDR3 protein, called by TCRdb with MiXCR from the PCR reads. The sample shows approximately 170,000 distinct CDR3 sequences, roughly 10% of them seen only once. The specimen comprised PBMCs, sampled before TCRalphabeta/CD19-depleted stem cell transplant. These receptors all come from a boy under 10 years old with acute myeloid leukemia, due to receive a stem cell transplant. Each CDR3 is given with its conserved first and last residue. D genes are given only for firm matches. Each size is once, few, many, or a class for an expanded clone.

clone size,V gene,J gene,D gene,CDR3 protein,CDR3 DNA
many,TRBV28,TRBJ1-2,NA,CASTTPTNYGYTF,TGTGCCAGCACAACCCCAACTAACTATGGCTACACCTTC
many,TRBV11-2,TRBJ1-6,TRBD1,CASSPRDSWGWALHF,TGTGCCAGCAGCCCCCGGGACAGTTGGGGTTGGGCCCTCCACTTT
few,TRBV12-3/TRBV12-4,TRBJ2-2,NA,CASNLGGPGGELFF,TGTGCCAGCAACCTGGGGGGGCCGGGCGGGGAGCTGTTTTTT
many,TRBV12-5,TRBJ2-5,NA,CASGNQETQYF,TGTGCTAGTGGTAACCAAGAGACCCAGTACTTC
many,TRBV30,TRBJ2-1,NA,CAWSDPARAGFF,TGTGCCTGGAGTGACCCGGCCAGGGCCGGGTTCTTC
many,TRBV29-1,TRBJ2-7,TRBD1,CSVSGQGDHSYEQYF,TGCAGCGTCTCAGGACAGGGGGACCACTCCTACGAGCAGTACTTC
many,TRBV12-3/TRBV12-4,TRBJ2-6,NA,CASSIPGAGANVLTF,TGTGCCAGCAGTATACCCGGTGCTGGGGCCAACGTCCTGACTTTC
many,TRBV11-2,TRBJ2-1,NA,CARDNAYNEQFF,TGTGCCAGAGACAATGCCTACAATGAGCAGTTCTTC
few,TRBV24-1,TRBJ2-7,NA,CATSDFGENNSYEQYF,TGTGCCACCAGTGATTTTGGGGAGAACAACTCCTACGAGCAGTACTTC
many,TRBV11-1,TRBJ2-1,TRBD1,CASSSTTGTGGTAFYNEQFF,TGTGCCAGCAGCTCTACCACCGGGACAGGGGGCACGGCTTTCTACAATGAGCAGTTCTTC
many,TRBV6-1,TRBJ2-4,TRBD2,CASSEPGAGGKNIQYF,TGTGCCAGCAGTGAACCCGGCGCGGGGGGGAAAAACATTCAGTACTTC
many,TRBV7-2,TRBJ1-4,TRBD1,CASSPQGFNEKLFF,TGTGCCAGCAGCCCACAGGGGTTTAATGAAAAACTGTTTTTT
many,TRBV20-1,TRBJ2-1,TRBD2,CSAKSLAGGSYNEQFF,TGCAGTGCTAAAAGTCTAGCGGGAGGCTCCTACAATGAGCAGTTCTTC
many,TRBV20-1,TRBJ2-7,NA,CSASPGTEQYF,TGCAGTGCTTCCCCAGGGACCGAGCAGTACTTC